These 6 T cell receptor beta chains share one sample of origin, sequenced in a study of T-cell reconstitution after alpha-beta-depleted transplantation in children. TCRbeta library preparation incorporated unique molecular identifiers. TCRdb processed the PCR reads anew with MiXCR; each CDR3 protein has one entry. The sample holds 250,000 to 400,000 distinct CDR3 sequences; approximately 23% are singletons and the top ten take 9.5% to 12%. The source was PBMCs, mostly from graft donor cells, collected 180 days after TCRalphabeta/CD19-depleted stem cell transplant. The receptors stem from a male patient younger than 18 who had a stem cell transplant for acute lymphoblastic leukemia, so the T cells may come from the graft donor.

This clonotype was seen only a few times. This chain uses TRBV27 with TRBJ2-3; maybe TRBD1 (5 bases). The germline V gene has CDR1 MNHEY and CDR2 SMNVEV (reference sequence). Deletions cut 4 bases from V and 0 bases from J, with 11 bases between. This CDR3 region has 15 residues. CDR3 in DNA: TGTGCCAGCAGTTCTCCAGGGCTCAGCACAGATACGCAGTATTTT. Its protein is CASSSPGLSTDTQYF.

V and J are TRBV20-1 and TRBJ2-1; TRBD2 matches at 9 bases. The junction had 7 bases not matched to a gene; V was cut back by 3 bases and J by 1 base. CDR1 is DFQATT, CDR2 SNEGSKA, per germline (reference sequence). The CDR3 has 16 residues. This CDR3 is CSASGGRATSYNEQFF. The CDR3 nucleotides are TGCAGTGCTAGTGGCGGGAGGGCCACGTCCTACAATGAGCAGTTCTTC.

For the CDR3, the DNA is TGTGCCAGCAGCGTATTAGAGGGAGGGACCTACAATGAGCAGTTCTTC. Amino acid sequence: CASSVLEGGTYNEQFF. The chain couples TRBV9 to TRBJ2-1; 7 nucleotides line up with TRBD2. V gave up 1 base and J gave up 2 bases; unmatched junction bases: 6. The CDR3 runs to 16 residues. Germline V gives CDR1 SGDLS, CDR2 YYNGEE.

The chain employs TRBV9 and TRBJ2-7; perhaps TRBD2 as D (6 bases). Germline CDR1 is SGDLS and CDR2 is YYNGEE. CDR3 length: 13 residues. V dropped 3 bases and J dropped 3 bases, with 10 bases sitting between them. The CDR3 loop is CASSAGLYYEQYF. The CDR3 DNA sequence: TGTGCCAGCAGCGCCGGACTATACTACGAGCAGTACTTC.

The CDR3 region is CASNIRGTSGTEAFF. As DNA, the CDR3 is TGTGCCAGCAACATACGCGGAACCTCTGGAACTGAAGCTTTCTTT. The chain combines TRBV6-1 with TRBJ1-1; D is unclear. The germline gives CDR1 MNHNS, CDR2 SASEGT. The V end lost 7 bases, the J end lost 5 bases, and 20 bases lay between the germline ends. There are 15 residues in the CDR3.

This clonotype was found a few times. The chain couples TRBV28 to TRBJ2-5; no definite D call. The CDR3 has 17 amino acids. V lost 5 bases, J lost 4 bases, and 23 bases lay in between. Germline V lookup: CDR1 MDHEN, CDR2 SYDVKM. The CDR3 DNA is TGTGCCAGCAGTCCCTTCAAGTGGGTAGGAAGCCGAGAGACCCAGTACTTC. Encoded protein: CASSPFKWVGSRETQYF.